This TCR beta chain was recovered during a study of siplizumab effects on memory and regulatory T cells. Study-level results: A major contribution to the alloresponse seemed to be made by naive T cells, which seemed more diverse than memory cells. No assignable naive or memory phenotype existed for roughly 80-95% of proliferating CD4+ or CD8+ clones. Unstimulated subset assignment was obtained for only a minor fraction of alloreactive clones.

This clone was picked up a small number of times. What it binds is unknown. J was trimmed by 5 bases and V by 6 bases; bases with no gene match: 3. The CDR3 covers 14 residues. The V gene's germline CDR1 is MNHNY and CDR2 SVGAGI (reference sequence). Every sample had 80,000 to 100,000 of its TCR templates assayed. Using immunoSEQ multiplex PCR, the repertoire was profiled, and TCRdb retains in-frame clones only, with some absent. The sample includes over 85,000 clones, 80% to 95% seen only once; the top ten take about 1.1%. Specimen: CD4+ T cells sorted from blood. The rearrangement links TRBV6-6 to TRBJ1-5; TRBD1 aligns across 11 bases. The TCR sequence derives from a human donor in good health. This chain's CDR3 is CASSQDRGHQPQHF. CDR3 DNA: TGTGCCAGCAGCCAGGACAGGGGGCATCAGCCCCAGCATTTT.